A selection of T cell receptor beta chains follows, all from one sample in a study of shared clonotypes between healthy human individuals. Repertoires were generated with immunoSEQ multiplex PCR, while TCRdb's copy carries only in-frame clones and drops some. The table shows hundreds of thousands of clones, with roughly three quarters occurring only once. Sequencing was performed on PBMCs. These receptors were collected from a woman in her thirties or forties in good health. Some clones in this sample may be carry-over from other donors' samples. Both conserved end residues are trimmed from each CDR3. The D gene is left open where the match is weak.

D gene	J gene	V gene	CDR3 protein
.	TRBJ2-3	TRBV14	ASCRELTDTQY
.	TRBJ2-7	TRBV7-2	ASSSRGYEQY
TRBD1	TRBJ2-3	TRBV7-6	ASSSGQGNTDTQY
TRBD1	.	TRBV15	ATSRERTGAYEQY
.	TRBJ1-5	TRBV6-5	ASSYSSRSEPQH
.	TRBJ1-4	TRBV6-1	ASSGQDNEKLF
TRBD1	TRBJ2-7	TRBV18	ASSPPDREYEQY
.	TRBJ2-6	TRBV5-6	ASSWGAVSGANVLT
.	TRBJ1-2	TRBV27	ASSLRLGGNYGYT
.	TRBJ2-7	TRBV4-2	ASSQGIQSDEQY
TRBD2	TRBJ2-7	TRBV18	ASSPLLAGVAYEQY
.	TRBJ2-7	TRBV18	ASSPNRVRPGVTYEQY
TRBD2	TRBJ2-7	TRBV7-2	ASSILAARNEQY
.	TRBJ2-7	TRBV7-6	ASSFSVGDSIYEQY
.	TRBJ2-4	TRBV2	ASSEERLAKNIQY
.	TRBJ2-5	TRBV6-1	AGTEGGKETQY
TRBD2	TRBJ2-1	TRBV28	ASSPTSAFEF
.	TRBJ1-1	TRBV6-5	ASSPTGRTEAF
.	TRBJ1-5	TRBV7-2	ASSLAPTANQPQH
.	TRBJ2-5	TRBV28	AIDPSGSQETQY
TRBD2	TRBJ2-3	TRBV6-4	ASSFRSGSGDTQY
TRBD1	TRBJ1-4	TRBV30	ALTGGSYGVEKLF
TRBD1	TRBJ1-1	TRBV19	ASSPRQGPIDEAF
.	TRBJ2-2	TRBV7-3	ASSLPPNTGELF
TRBD2	TRBJ2-5	TRBV28	ASSRTSGKETQY
TRBD1	TRBJ2-2	TRBV7-8	ASSETGGWTGELF
.	TRBJ2-7	TRBV4-2	ASSRSDSESYEQY
.	TRBJ1-2	TRBV25-1	ASSEGFRGGVGYT
TRBD1	TRBJ2-2	TRBV4-1	ASSRGTANTGELF
.	TRBJ1-5	TRBV28	ASRLDKNQPQH
TRBD1	TRBJ2-1	TRBV7-9	ASSSWDRALPRKYNEQF
.	TRBJ2-3	TRBV4-3	ASSQETDTQY
TRBD1	TRBJ1-1	TRBV18	ASSPPTGWDTEAF
.	TRBJ2-7	TRBV7-6	ASSPRDKYEQY
.	TRBJ2-3	TRBV7-3	ASSPNGGGTDTQY
TRBD2	TRBJ2-7	TRBV6-5	ASKLASEASEQY
TRBD1	TRBJ1-1	TRBV2	ASSAQGGVTEAF
TRBD2	TRBJ2-7	TRBV7-2	ASSVSSGSSYEQY
TRBD1	TRBJ1-2	TRBV9	ASSPGTGSGYT
TRBD1	TRBJ2-1	TRBV30	AWGALTGLNNEQF
.	TRBJ1-4	TRBV5-1	ASSLFGGGTNEKLF
.	TRBJ1-3	TRBV6-1	ASSEPGVVRNTIY
TRBD1	TRBJ2-7	TRBV2	ASISRDRLGEQY
.	TRBJ2-1	TRBV9	ASSVVQGRVEQF
.	TRBJ2-1	TRBV5-4	ASSSPGEQF